This record concerns one TCR beta chain sequence. RNA extraction and reverse transcription yielded cDNA as sequencing template. Libraries were prepared by immunoSEQ multiplex PCR; TCRdb keeps only in-frame clonotypes and omits some of them. Of about 270,000 clones detected, 60% appear once; the ten largest clones hold more than 0.85%. The sample's treatment: oral pan-JAK inhibitor, 5-10 mg twice daily. This specimen comes from a study of CD8+ T cells in alopecia areata. The ends lost 1 base at V and 4 bases at J; junction bases unmatched: 2. The CDR3 is 15 residues long. Germline CDR1 is LGHNA and CDR2 is YNFKEQ.

This material consisted of CD4+ T cells sorted from blood, taken around week 53, from a patient treated with tofacitinib. This clonotype was sampled from a human donor with alopecia areata. This chain joins TRBV4-2 and TRBJ2-5; 11 bases fit TRBD2. The CDR3 DNA sequence: TGTGCCAGCAGCCAAGTTAGCGGGGGGGGAGAGACCCAGTACTTC. Residues: CASSQVSGGGETQYF.